These 7 T cell receptor beta chains came from one sample sequenced in a study of T cells in Graves' hyperthyroidism and ophthalmopathy. The source material, RNA transcripts, was used to amplify TCR beta CDR3 regions. The TCR CDR3 was amplified in a first-round RT-PCR using the HTBI primer set. MiXCR, run by TCRdb on the multiplex PCR reads, gives a single entry per CDR3 protein. The repertoire holds about 300,000 distinct CDR3 sequences, with around 16% as singletons. The sequencing sample was made of blood. These receptors all come from a man aged 30 to 39 with Graves' hyperthyroidism.

This clonotype appeared many times. The gene calls are TRBV3-1 and TRBJ2-3; D call uncertain. Trimming took 3 bases from V and 0 from J, leaving 7 bases between them. Looked up from germline, CDR1 is LGHDT and CDR2 is YNNKEL (reference sequence). There are 14 residues in the CDR3. CDR3 nucleotides: TGTGCCAGCAGCCACACCTCCAGCACAGATACGCAGTATTTT. Its protein is CASSHTSSTDTQYF.

The chain combines TRBV20-1 with TRBJ1-6; D might be TRBD1 (5 bases). CDR1 is DFQATT, CDR2 SNEGSKA, per germline (reference sequence). The CDR3 extends over 14 amino acids. The ends were cut back, 6 bases at V and 6 bases at J, with 15 bases in the middle. CDR3 residues: CSASTGVGNSPLHF. DNA for the CDR3: TGCAGTGCAAGTACGGGGGTCGGTAATTCACCCCTCCACTTT.

V gene TRBV7-9 combines with J gene TRBJ1-4; no definite D call. The germline V gene has CDR1 SEHNR and CDR2 FQNEAQ (reference sequence). The CDR3 is 15 residues long. Trimming shortened V by 1 base and J by 10 bases, and 16 bases separated the two germline ends. The CDR3 region is CASSLVDPLEGKLFF. The CDR3 DNA follows: TGTGCCAGCAGCTTAGTTGACCCCCTCGAGGGAAAACTGTTTTTT.

A single count supports this clonotype. The J gene is TRBJ2-6, the V gene TRBV7-8; D possibly uses TRBD1 or TRBD2 (7 bases each). The V end lost 4 bases, the J end lost 1 base, and 17 bases lay between the germline ends. Germline CDR1 reads SGHVS; CDR2 reads FQNEAQ. The CDR3 covers 18 residues. The CDR3 DNA reads as TGTGCCAGCAGCTCCTATTCAGGGGGGGGGTCTGGGGCCAACGTCCTGACTTTC. The encoded protein is CASSSYSGGGSGANVLTF.

In regard to this clonotype: This may arise from a read error, as a much more abundant clone is one base away. The chain carries TRBV2 and TRBJ2-5; D perhaps matches TRBD1 (6 bases). The CDR3 extends over 14 amino acids. Germline V lookup: CDR1 SNHLY, CDR2 FYNNEI. CDR3 protein: CASSGTVSLETQHF. The CDR3 DNA follows: TGTGCCAGCAGTGGGACAGTGTCTCTGGAGACCCAGCACTTC. Looking up the rest from reference TRBV2 and TRBJ2-5 gives the full variable domain: EPEVTQTPSHQVTQMGQEVILRCVPISNHLYFYWYRQILGQKVEFLVSFYNNEISEKSEIFDDQFSVERPDGSNFTLKIRSTKLEDSAMYFCASSGTVSLETQHFGPGTRLLVL.

This clonotype was seen repeatedly, ten times or more. The gene calls are TRBV5-1 and TRBJ2-1; 14 bases are a match to TRBD2. Germline CDR1 and CDR2: SGHRS and YFSETQ. There are 15 residues in the CDR3. With V trimmed by 0 bases and J by 7 bases, 0 bases remained unmatched. The DNA of the CDR3 is TGCGCCAGCAGCTTGGGACTAGCGGGAGGGAATGAGCAGTTCTTC. Amino acids: CASSLGLAGGNEQFF.

V gene TRBV6-1 combines with J gene TRBJ2-2, with 9 bases aligning to TRBD1. The trim removed 6 bases at V and 3 bases at J, leaving 11 bases unmatched. The CDR3 covers 17 residues. Germline-derived CDR1 and CDR2 are MNHNS and SASEGT. CDR3 region: CASSRRARQGDTGELFF. The CDR3 coding sequence is TGTGCCAGCAGCCGGAGGGCGCGACAGGGGGACACCGGGGAGCTGTTTTTT.